This TCR beta chain emerged from a study of blood T cell repertoires in COVID-19. As originally analysed: By means of reference gene primer amplification, nucleated cell counts were estimated. Produced via immunoSEQ multiplex PCR; TCRdb's table is partial and in-frame only. D and trimming come from the DNA, and the V and J calls and clone size come from that table. This sample has 150,000 to 200,000 clones, with roughly 80% found just once. The V gene end was trimmed by 1 base and the J gene end by 4 bases; junction bases not matched to a gene: 7. CDR1 and CDR2 from the germline V gene are SGHTA and FQGNSA. The CDR3 extends over 17 amino acids.

This sequence was found in a woman aged 80 or over with COVID-19, enrolled during active disease. Specimen: peripheral blood. V and J are TRBV7-2 and TRBJ2-3, with 11 bases fitting TRBD2. In DNA, the CDR3 is TGTGCCAGCAGCTTAGTCGCTAGCGGGGGGCCGGCAGATACGCAGTATTTT. Its protein product is CASSLVASGGPADTQYF.